Below are 14 T cell receptor beta chains sequenced from a single sample in a study of T cell responses to AZD1222 COVID-19 vaccine. The assay was immunoSEQ multiplex PCR, and TCRdb's table has in-frame clones only and misses some. The table has tens of thousands of clones, approximately 83% seen once; the top ten hold roughly 6.3%. Specimen: peripheral blood, collected on day 0 of AZD1222 vaccination. These receptors all come from an adult in good health.

V gene TRBV2 combines with J gene TRBJ2-5; TRBD2 is a possible D gene (5 bases). The CDR3 is made up of 15 amino acids. Trimming took off 6 bases at V and 5 bases at J, with 19 bases between the two ends. The germline gives CDR1 SNHLY, CDR2 FYNNEI. The CDR3, as DNA: TGTGCCAGCAGGGGGAGAGGGATAGGGCTCGAGACCCAGTACTTC. Translating it yields CASRGRGIGLETQYF.

The chain combines TRBV14 with TRBJ1-1; no clear D gene. The V gene lost 4 bases and the J gene lost 6 bases, with 12 bases spanning the gap. The CDR3 spans 13 residues. CDR1 is SGHDN and CDR2 is FVKESK in the germline V gene. CDR3 region: CASSPNVLAEAFF. The CDR3 bases are TGTGCCAGCAGCCCGAACGTTTTAGCTGAAGCTTTCTTT.

Ten or more counts support this clone. J is TRBJ1-3 and V is TRBV10-3; D perhaps matches TRBD1 (6 bases). This CDR3 has 14 residues. CDR1 and CDR2 (germline): ENHRY, SYGVKD. The germline V and J ends were trimmed by 4 bases and 0 bases, with 7 bases remaining between them. CDR3 coding DNA: TGTGCCATCAGTGGGACAGACTCTGGAAACACCATATATTTT. Amino acids: CAISGTDSGNTIYF.

This chain connects TRBV11-1 to TRBJ2-2, with TRBD2 matching 12 bases. Germline V CDR1 and CDR2: SGHAT, FQDESV (reference sequence). J was trimmed by 7 bases and V by 4 bases; bases with no gene match: 7. The CDR3 covers 16 residues. CDR3 DNA: TGTGCCAGCAGCTCCGCCGGACTAGCGGGAAACGGGGAGCTGTTTTTT. Its translation is CASSSAGLAGNGELFF.

The V and J genes are TRBV2 and TRBJ2-2, with D possibly called TRBD1 or TRBD2 (5 bases each). Germline values: CDR1 SNHLY, CDR2 FYNNEI. This CDR3 region has 17 residues. The V end lost 8 bases, the J end lost 6 bases, and 25 bases lay between the germline ends. The CDR3 DNA sequence: TGTGCCAGCTCACCTCTTGGGGGACGGGTAATTGCCGGGGAGCTGTTTTTT. This gives the protein CASSPLGGRVIAGELFF.

This sequence joins TRBV14 and TRBJ2-7; TRBD2 matches 7 bases. The CDR3 length is 15 residues. V trimming: 1 base; J trimming: 7 bases; junction bases outside the gene matches: 10. Germline values: CDR1 SGHDN, CDR2 FVKESK. The CDR3 region has the DNA TGTGCCAGCAGCCAAGGTAGTATGTGGCGGGGGGAGCAGTACTTC. This sequence encodes CASSQGSMWRGEQYF.

This clone was counted between two and nine times. V usage is TRBV21-1 and J usage is TRBJ1-5. TRBV21-1 is an annotated pseudogene. This CDR3 region has 16 residues. The CDR3 protein is CASSLLPGPSNQPQHF. In DNA form, the CDR3 reads TGTGCCAGCAGCTTACTACCGGGACCGAGCAATCAGCCCCAGCATTTT.

The sample holds one count of this clone. The chain employs TRBV3-1 (or the pseudogene TRBV3-2) and TRBJ1-1, with 8 positions matching TRBD1. The CDR3 consists of 17 residues. Germline trimming cut 4 bases from V and 0 bases from J; bases unmatched to any gene: 10. CDR1 and CDR2 from the germline V gene are LGHDT and YNNKEL (reference sequence). The CDR3 DNA is TGTGCCAGCAGCCGAGGGACAGGAAGCGACTTGAACACTGAAGCTTTCTTT. Translation: CASSRGTGSDLNTEAFF.

V usage is TRBV29-1 and J usage is TRBJ2-1; weak D call: TRBD1 (5 bases). This CDR3 region has 13 residues. V lost 4 bases to trimming and J lost 9 bases, with 16 bases between them. Germline-derived CDR1 and CDR2 are SQVTM and ANQGSEA. The CDR3 here is CSVAGQGKGEQFF. The CDR3 coding sequence is TGCAGCGTTGCAGGGCAGGGAAAGGGTGAGCAGTTCTTC.

This chain links TRBV14 with TRBJ2-7, with TRBD1 matching 11 bases. Trimming removed 5 bases from V and 0 bases from J; junction bases left unmatched: 3. The CDR3 loop spans 15 amino acids. The germline gives CDR1 SGHDN, CDR2 FVKESK. In DNA form, the CDR3 reads TGTGCCAGCAGCGAAGGGACAGGGGGCTCCTACGAGCAGTACTTC. Translation gives CASSEGTGGSYEQYF.

This clone was seen more than once but under ten times. This chain uses TRBV6-5 with TRBJ2-7, with 10 bases matching TRBD1. CDR3 length equals 14 residues. The V segment lost 5 bases and the J segment 3 bases; nucleotides outside the gene matches: 4. Looked up from germline, CDR1 is MNHEY and CDR2 is SVGAGI. The CDR3, as DNA: TGTGCCAGCAGTCCGACAGGGGGCAGCTACGAGCAGTACTTC. This sequence encodes CASSPTGGSYEQYF.

Turning to this clone: Other nucleotide sequences in the sample specify the same CDR3. The chain links TRBV19 to TRBJ1-2, with D unclear. The CDR3 is made up of 14 amino acids. The V and J ends lost 1 base and 2 bases respectively, with 8 bases between them. Germline V gene data show CDR1 as LNHDA and CDR2 as SQIVND (reference sequence). The CDR3 protein is CASSIGPGNYGYTF. The CDR3 region has the DNA TGTGCCAGTAGTATAGGTCCGGGCAACTATGGCTACACCTTC.

The J gene is TRBJ1-4, the V gene TRBV10-2; D call uncertain. The germline V gene encodes CDR1 WSHSY and CDR2 SAAADI. Trimming removed 7 bases at V and 2 bases at J, with 11 bases between. This CDR3 spans 14 amino acids. CDR3 nucleotides: TGCGCCAGCAAGGCCACGGCGACTAATGAAAAACTGTTTTTT. It specifies CASKATATNEKLFF.

The rearrangement joins TRBV6-6 to TRBJ1-1; weak D call: TRBD1 (5 bases). The V end lost 6 bases, the J end lost 7 bases, and 9 bases lay between the germline ends. The germline V gene encodes CDR1 MNHNY and CDR2 SVGAGI (reference sequence). The CDR3 extends over 11 amino acids. The CDR3 DNA reads TGTGCCAGCAGAGGGACGGGTGAAGCTTTCTTT. This gives the protein CASRGTGEAFF.